This paragraph covers one T cell receptor beta chain sequence. Its target is unknown. CDR3 length: 13 amino acids. With 1 base removed from V and 3 bases from J, the gap between germline ends came to 7 bases. Germline V gives CDR1 PRHDT, CDR2 FYEKMQ (reference sequence). This record belongs to a study of cytomegalovirus exposure and HLA in healthy donors. Amplification used 60 Vbeta primers and 13 Jbeta primers. Sequencing used immunoSEQ multiplex PCR; TCRdb keeps in-frame clones, though not all of them. The sample holds under 200,000 clones; roughly 71% are singletons and the top ten take about 3%. Study-wide findings and caveats: Certain sequence variants were highly shared and formed a cluster, and this cluster was likely a sequencing artifact. Presence/absence comparisons presumed near-even sequencing depth among donors. The study carried out a later analysis of TCR beta sequences. It associated 16,951 of them with specific HLA alleles at a false discovery rate of 0.05.

Sequencing input: PBMCs. The rearrangement uses TRBV13 and TRBJ2-7; D gene uncertain. The receptor comes from a woman between 45 and 60 years old in good health and CMV-seropositive. The CDR3 DNA reads as TGTGCCAGCAGCTTAGATTCCGGCTACGAGCAGTACTTC. Translating gives CASSLDSGYEQYF.